This note documents a single TCR beta chain sequence. Its target is not known. Naive CD8 T cells were sorted, and the gate applied was CD8+CD4-CCR7+CD45RA+. CDR1 and CDR2 from the germline V gene are LNHDA and SQIVND (reference sequence). The CDR3 has 15 amino acids. With V trimmed by 7 bases and J by 3 bases, 10 bases remained unmatched. This sample is part of a study of molecular identifiers for immune sequencing clone quantification. Findings of the study overall: Spiked Jurkat TCR RNA originating from one cell could reportedly be identified amid some 950,000 naive cells. Sizes of highly expanded clones could be underestimated through identical TCRs sharing a barcode.

MiXCR was run by TCRdb on the PCR reads, yielding one entry per CDR3 protein. The sample holds under 600,000 distinct CDR3 sequences, around 23% seen once. The sequence came from a human donor in good health. Some libraries in this study had Jurkat cell RNA spiked in. The sequencing input was naive CD8+ T cells from blood, with Jurkat cell RNA spiked in. Subset reported: FACS-sorted CD8+CD4-CCR7+CD45RA+ naive T cells. V gene TRBV19 combines with J gene TRBJ2-7, with 9 bases that match TRBD2. CDR3 region: CASMSLAGLLYEQYF. The DNA of the CDR3 is TGTGCCAGTATGTCTCTAGCGGGATTACTCTACGAGCAGTACTTC. Full variable domain (missing parts from reference TRBV19 and TRBJ2-7): DGGITQSPKYLFRKEGQNVTLSCEQNLNHDAMYWYRQDPGQGLRLIYYSQIVNDFQKGDIAEGYSVSREKKESFPLTVTSAQKNPTAFYLCASMSLAGLLYEQYFGPGTRLTVT.